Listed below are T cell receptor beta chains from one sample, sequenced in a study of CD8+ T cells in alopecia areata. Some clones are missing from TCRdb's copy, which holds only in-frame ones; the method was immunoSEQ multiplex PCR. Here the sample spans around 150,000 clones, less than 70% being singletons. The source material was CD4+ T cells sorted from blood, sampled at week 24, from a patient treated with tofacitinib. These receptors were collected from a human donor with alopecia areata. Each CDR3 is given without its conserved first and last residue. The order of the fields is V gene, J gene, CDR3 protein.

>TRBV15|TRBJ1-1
ATSRGEGEAF
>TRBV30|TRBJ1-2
ASGRDRGYT
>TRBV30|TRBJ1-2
AWSPRKGSANYGYT
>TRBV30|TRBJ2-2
AWSAGLVDTGELF
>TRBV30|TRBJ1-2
ASPDRVDYGYT
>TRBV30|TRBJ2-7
AWSRYGSGTGRWEQY
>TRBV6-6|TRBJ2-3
ASSYFHATDTQY
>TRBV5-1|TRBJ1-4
ASSFTGASPELF
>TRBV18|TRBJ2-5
ASSPTGTKETQY
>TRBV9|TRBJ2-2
ASSSRPVGELF